Shown below are 29 T cell receptor beta chains from a single sample sequenced in a study of blood T cell repertoires in COVID-19. Method: immunoSEQ multiplex PCR; TCRdb's copy keeps in-frame clones and lacks some. This table holds around 310,000 clones, over 70% found once. What was sequenced was PBMCs or T cells enriched from blood (not recorded which). These receptor sequences come from a man aged 25-45 years who had recovered from COVID-19.

This clone was seen once. The rearrangement joins TRBV7-6 to TRBJ2-1, with D possibly matching TRBD1 (6 bases). Trimming cost V 6 bases and J 6 bases, with 18 bases left between them. CDR1 is SGHVS, CDR2 FNYEAQ, per germline. This CDR3 spans 15 amino acids. CDR3 DNA sequence: TGTGCCAGCAGTACCGGTCTGACAGGCCTCAATGAGCAGTTCTTC. Protein: CASSTGLTGLNEQFF.

In nucleotides, the CDR3 is TGCGCCAGCAGCTTGTTAGCGGGGGGATACACCGGGGAGCTGTTTTTT. Translation: CASSLLAGGYTGELFF. The chain joins TRBV5-1 to TRBJ2-2, with 10 bases identical to TRBD2. CDR1 and CDR2 (germline): SGHRS, YFSETQ. The trim removed 1 base at V and 3 bases at J, leaving 3 bases unmatched. This CDR3 is 16 amino acids long.

The V and J genes are TRBV19 and TRBJ1-6; D possibly corresponds to TRBD1 (6 bases). CDR3 length: 16 residues. CDR1 LNHDA and CDR2 SQIVND come from the germline V gene (reference sequence). V was cut by 0 bases and J by 9 bases, with 15 bases left in between. CDR3 region: CASSIDGTGTASPLHF. CDR3 bases: TGTGCCAGTAGTATAGATGGTACAGGGACGGCTTCACCCCTCCACTTT.

The V gene is TRBV4-1, the J gene TRBJ2-3; weak D call: TRBD1 (6 bases). The CDR3 is made up of 14 amino acids. Germline V gene lookup returns CDR1 MGHRA and CDR2 YSYEKL. The V gene lost 4 bases and the J gene lost 1 base, with 9 bases spanning the gap. CDR3 bases: TGCGCCAGCAGCCCGAACAGGGGCACAGATACGCAGTATTTT. Translating gives CASSPNRGTDTQYF.

This chain joins TRBV29-1 and TRBJ2-7; 10 positions agree with TRBD1. Trimming at V came to 4 bases and at J to 3 bases, leaving 6 bases not matched to a gene. The germline CDR1 and CDR2 sequences are SQVTM and ANQGSEA. The CDR3 extends over 14 amino acids. CDR3 sequence (DNA): TGCAGCGTTGCCCGACAGGGGGCGGTCTACGAGCAGTACTTC. It is translated as CSVARQGAVYEQYF.

The chain links TRBV7-9 to TRBJ2-3, with 9 nucleotides matching TRBD2. The CDR3 spans 16 residues. Trimming removed 5 bases from V and 5 bases from J; junction bases left unmatched: 11. Germline V gene sequence: CDR1 SEHNR, CDR2 FQNEAQ (reference sequence). CDR3 in amino acids: CASSPRASGVRDTQYF. DNA for the CDR3: TGTGCCAGCAGCCCTCGGGCTAGCGGGGTACGAGATACGCAGTATTTT.

J is TRBJ2-5 and V is TRBV11-2; D gene uncertain. The V gene's germline CDR1 is SGHAT and CDR2 FQNNGV. The CDR3 has 13 residues. Trimming pared 0 bases from V and 8 bases from J, leaving 10 bases between. The CDR3 sequence: CASSLDSARTQYF. CDR3 nucleotide sequence: TGTGCCAGCAGCTTAGACAGCGCAAGAACCCAGTACTTC.

This sequence joins TRBV3-1 (or the pseudogene TRBV3-2) and TRBJ2-1; TRBD2 might be the D (7 bases). There are 14 residues in the CDR3. V was pared by 6 bases and J by 5 bases, with 14 bases between. Germline V gives CDR1 LGHDT, CDR2 YNNKEL (reference sequence). This chain's CDR3 is CASSRGATNNEQFF. DNA for the CDR3: TGTGCCAGCAGTCGGGGGGCCACCAACAATGAGCAGTTCTTC.

The chain combines TRBV25-1 with TRBJ1-2; D gene uncertain. The germline V gene encodes CDR1 MGHDK and CDR2 SYGVNS. The CDR3 is 15 amino acids. V gave up 0 bases and J gave up 8 bases, with 16 bases separating them. In nucleotides, the CDR3 is TGTGCCAGCAGTGAATATAGCGTCCAATTGAGGGGCTACACCTTC. Amino acids: CASSEYSVQLRGYTF.

The rearrangement links TRBV5-4 to TRBJ2-2, with 11 bases that match TRBD2. This CDR3 spans 17 amino acids. After removal of 0 bases from V and 6 bases from J, the junction contained 7 bases not matched to a gene. Germline V gene data show CDR1 as SGHNT and CDR2 as YYREEE (reference sequence). This CDR3 is CASSLEPSGGRSGELFF. Here the CDR3 DNA reads TGTGCCAGCAGCTTGGAGCCTAGCGGGGGGCGGTCCGGGGAGCTGTTTTTT.

The rearrangement joins TRBV27 to TRBJ1-1; 7 bases align to TRBD1. J was trimmed by 1 base and V by 7 bases; bases with no gene match: 12. This CDR3 is 16 amino acids long. Germline V lookup: CDR1 MNHEY, CDR2 SMNVEV (reference sequence). The CDR3 region has the DNA TGTGCCAGCAAGGTAGGACAGGTCACCTCGAACACTGAAGCTTTCTTT. Amino acids: CASKVGQVTSNTEAFF.

The rearrangement joins TRBV3-1 (or the pseudogene TRBV3-2) to TRBJ2-1, with 8 bases lining up with TRBD1. CDR1 LGHDT and CDR2 YNNKEL come from the germline V gene (reference sequence). The CDR3 is made up of 14 amino acids. J was trimmed by 9 bases and V by 3 bases; bases with no gene match: 7. CDR3 DNA: TGTGCCAGCAGCCAGGGTCCAGGGGGCAGTGAGCAGTTCTTC. Translating it yields CASSQGPGGSEQFF.

J is TRBJ2-1 and V is TRBV7-8, with TRBD2 identical over 14 bases. This CDR3 contains 16 residues. Trimming cost V 1 base and J 8 bases; bases outside gene matches: 4. Germline CDR1 and CDR2: SGHVS and FQNEAQ. The DNA for the CDR3 is TGTGCCAGCAGCTTAGGACTAGCGGGGGGGCCCTATGAGCAGTTCTTC. This codes for CASSLGLAGGPYEQFF.

The genes are TRBV11-2 and TRBJ1-4; TRBD1 matches 7 bases. Germline CDR1 is SGHAT and CDR2 is FQNNGV. This CDR3 is built from 15 residues. With V trimmed by 5 bases and J by 4 bases, 7 bases remained unmatched. The chain's CDR3 is CASSPRGSLNEKLFF. CDR3 in DNA: TGTGCCAGCAGCCCCAGGGGGAGCCTTAATGAAAAACTGTTTTTT.

This clone appeared a single time. The chain has TRBV4-1 and TRBJ2-3, with D maybe TRBD1 (6 bases). The CDR3 length is 16 residues. Trimming left V 0 bases short and J 2 bases short, with 12 bases between. Germline V gene sequence: CDR1 MGHRA, CDR2 YSYEKL. The CDR3 region is CASSQEVGAPTDTQYF. For the CDR3, the DNA is TGCGCCAGCAGCCAAGAAGTGGGGGCCCCCACAGATACGCAGTATTTT.

The rearrangement links TRBV5-5 to TRBJ2-4; 7 nucleotides align to TRBD1. The J segment lost 0 bases and the V segment lost 4 bases, leaving 4 bases of the junction unmatched. The germline gives CDR1 SGHKS, CDR2 YYEKEE (reference sequence). The CDR3 has 15 amino acids. The CDR3 region is CASSSTGVAKNIQYF. CDR3 nucleotide sequence: TGTGCCAGCAGCAGCACAGGGGTAGCCAAAAACATTCAGTACTTC.

V usage is TRBV19 and J usage is TRBJ2-5, with TRBD2 identical over 13 bases. V dropped 5 bases and J dropped 2; count of bases not matched to a gene: 8. The CDR3 has 17 residues. The V gene's germline CDR1 is LNHDA and CDR2 SQIVND (reference sequence). CDR3 loop: CASSGLAGASGQETQYF. Here the CDR3 DNA reads TGTGCCAGTAGTGGACTAGCGGGAGCCAGCGGACAAGAGACCCAGTACTTC.

The gene calls are TRBV5-1 and TRBJ1-2, with 7 positions matching TRBD1. V shed 4 bases and J 0 bases; nucleotides not matched to a gene: 9. This CDR3 is 16 amino acids long. The germline V gene has CDR1 SGHRS and CDR2 YFSETQ. The CDR3 protein is CASSLWTGAANYGYTF. CDR3 coding DNA: TGCGCCAGCAGCCTCTGGACAGGCGCAGCTAACTATGGCTACACCTTC.

This clone turned up a few times. The rearrangement links TRBV7-2 to TRBJ2-3, with 7 bases matching TRBD2. V trimming: 3 bases; J trimming: 4 bases; junction bases outside the gene matches: 7. Looked up from germline, CDR1 is SGHTA and CDR2 is FQGNSA. This CDR3 comprises 15 residues. The CDR3 here is CASSFQVGGSDTQYF. The CDR3, as DNA: TGTGCCAGCAGCTTCCAGGTCGGGGGGTCAGATACGCAGTATTTT.

This clone was seen a few times. The chain couples TRBV28 to TRBJ2-2; TRBD2 aligns across 8 bases. V dropped 3 bases and J dropped 4; count of bases not matched to a gene: 7. CDR3 size: 16 residues. CDR1 MDHEN and CDR2 SYDVKM come from the germline V gene. CDR3 nucleotide sequence: TGTGCCAGCAGTTTTCTGGCGGGGGGTGCCACCGGGGAGCTGTTTTTT. Amino acid sequence: CASSFLAGGATGELFF. Variable domain in full (rest from reference TRBV28 and TRBJ2-2): DVKVTQSSRYLVKRTGEKVFLECVQDMDHENMFWYRQDPGLGLRLIYFSYDVKMKEKGDIPEGYSVSREKKERFSLILESASTNQTSMYLCASSFLAGGATGELFFGEGSRLTVL.

The rearrangement uses TRBV10-3 and TRBJ1-4; D is unresolved. V was trimmed by 3 bases and J by 2 bases, leaving 13 bases between them. CDR3 length: 16 residues. The germline gives CDR1 ENHRY, CDR2 SYGVKD. The CDR3 spells CAISDNLTPTNEKLFF. DNA of the CDR3: TGTGCCATCAGTGATAACCTAACCCCTACTAATGAAAAACTGTTTTTT.

The V call is TRBV11-2, the J call TRBJ1-6; D unresolved. The V end lost 3 bases, the J end lost 0 bases, and 9 bases lay between the germline ends. CDR1 is SGHAT, CDR2 FQNNGV, per germline. The CDR3 runs 16 residues. The CDR3 nucleotides are TGTGCCAGCAGCTTGGAGTCTAGCTCCTATAATTCACCCCTCCACTTT. It codes for CASSLESSSYNSPLHF. Looking up the rest from reference TRBV11-2 and TRBJ1-6 gives the full variable domain: EAGVAQSPRYKIIEKRQSVAFWCNPISGHATLYWYQQILGQGPKLLIQFQNNGVVDDSQLPKDRFSAERLKGVDSTLKIQPAKLEDSAVYLCASSLESSSYNSPLHFGNGTRLTVT.

This clone was observed a handful of times. The rearrangement links TRBV29-1 to TRBJ1-4; 7 bases are a match to TRBD1. The CDR3 is 12 residues long. The V segment lost 7 bases and the J segment 6 bases; nucleotides outside the gene matches: 5. Looked up from germline, CDR1 is SQVTM and CDR2 is ANQGSEA. DNA of the CDR3: TGCAGCGGCCGACAGGGTCATGAAAAACTGTTTTTT. Translating gives CSGRQGHEKLFF.

The chain is built from TRBV7-8 and TRBJ1-1, with 7 bases identical to TRBD1. CDR3 size: 15 residues. J was trimmed by 0 bases and V by 2 bases; bases with no gene match: 3. Germline assignment: CDR1 SGHVS and CDR2 FQNEAQ. The CDR3 reads CASSLSGQVNTEAFF. The CDR3 nucleotides are TGTGCCAGCAGCTTATCTGGACAGGTGAACACTGAAGCTTTCTTT. The full variable domain, its missing parts supplied by reference TRBV7-8 and TRBJ1-1, is GAGVSQSPRYKVAKRGQDVALRCDPISGHVSLFWYQQALGQGPEFLTYFQNEAQLDKSGLPSDRFFAERPEGSVSTLKIQRTQQEDSAVYLCASSLSGQVNTEAFFGQGTRLTVV.

Here the CDR3 reads CASSRQGAEEKLFF. Here the CDR3 DNA reads TGTGCCAGCAGCAGACAGGGGGCGGAAGAAAAACTGTTTTTT. This chain links TRBV5-5 with TRBJ1-4; 10 nucleotides line up with TRBD1. CDR3 length equals 14 residues. Trimming took 4 bases from V and 8 from J; bases not matched to a gene: 5. Germline V gene data show CDR1 as SGHKS and CDR2 as YYEKEE (reference sequence).

The chain combines TRBV9 with TRBJ2-6; TRBD1 matches at 9 bases. The germline CDR1 and CDR2 sequences are SGDLS and YYNGEE. Trimming took 3 bases from V and 1 from J; bases not matched to a gene: 2. The CDR3 is 16 amino acids. The CDR3 reads CASSAGQGSGANVLTF. CDR3 bases: TGTGCCAGCAGCGCCGGACAGGGGTCTGGGGCCAACGTCCTGACTTTC.

The chain couples TRBV7-6 to TRBJ1-1; a weak D match, TRBD1 (5 bases). The germline V gene has CDR1 SGHVS and CDR2 FNYEAQ. The CDR3 totals 17 residues. V was pared by 0 bases and J by 1 base, with 15 bases between. CDR3 DNA: TGTGCCAGCAGCTTAGCGTCAGGGAAGCGGGGGAACACTGAAGCTTTCTTT. Its translation: CASSLASGKRGNTEAFF.

The sample holds many counts of this clone. The chain's CDR3 is CASSESRSGLSEAFF. As DNA, the CDR3 is TGCGCCAGCAGTGAGTCAAGATCCGGTCTGTCTGAAGCTTTCTTT. The chain recombines TRBV10-2 with TRBJ1-1; D is unclear. Germline CDR1 is WSHSY and CDR2 is SAAADI. Trimming took 0 bases from V and 6 from J, leaving 14 bases between them. CDR3 length: 15 amino acids.

The rearrangement uses TRBV7-2 and TRBJ2-3; 8 nucleotides line up with TRBD2. V was clipped by 1 base and J by 5 bases; unmatched bases: 2. This CDR3 has 14 residues. The germline V gene encodes CDR1 SGHTA and CDR2 FQGNSA. The CDR3 region has the DNA TGTGCCAGCAGCTTAGGCGGGGGGCGAGATACGCAGTATTTT. This codes for CASSLGGGRDTQYF.